These 8 T cell receptor beta chains were sequenced from one sample in a study of shared clonotypes between healthy human individuals. Sequencing used immunoSEQ multiplex PCR; TCRdb keeps in-frame clones, though not all of them. Of 1,500,000 or so clones in the sample, roughly 97% were seen once. Sequencing input: naive CD4+ T cells sorted from blood. The subset is: CD45RA+ positively selected. The receptors here all came from a man aged 25-45 years in good health.

The chain recombines TRBV10-3 with TRBJ2-5, with D perhaps matching TRBD1 (6 bases). CDR1 is ENHRY and CDR2 is SYGVKD in the germline V gene. This CDR3 is 14 amino acids long. V was clipped by 2 bases and J by 7 bases, with 14 bases between them. The CDR3 loop reads CAISEPLRGGTQYF. The CDR3 bases are TGTGCCATCAGTGAGCCGCTAAGAGGGGGGACCCAGTACTTC.

The V gene is TRBV12-5, the J gene TRBJ2-2; 7 nucleotides align to TRBD2. Unmatched junction bases numbered 5, after V lost 6 bases and J lost 1 base. There are 15 residues in the CDR3. Germline loops: CDR1 LGHNT, CDR2 FRNRAP. The CDR3 reads CASGRTSQNTGELFF. The CDR3, as DNA: TGTGCTAGTGGGAGGACTAGTCAGAACACCGGGGAGCTGTTTTTT.

This clone appeared a few times. This chain connects TRBV19 to TRBJ2-7; no reliable D call. CDR3 size: 14 residues. Trimming pared 1 base from V and 2 bases from J, leaving 9 bases between. Germline V lookup: CDR1 LNHDA, CDR2 SQIVND (reference sequence). CDR3 nucleotides: TGTGCCAGTAGTATAGTAGCAGGTACCTACGAGCAGTACTTC. It is translated as CASSIVAGTYEQYF.

The chain is built from TRBV28 and TRBJ2-1, with no clear D. Trimming left V 5 bases short and J 10 bases short, with 15 bases between. This CDR3 has 13 residues. Germline CDR1 and CDR2: MDHEN and SYDVKM. CDR3 protein: CASSPPGSGEQFF. The CDR3 DNA sequence: TGTGCCAGCAGTCCGCCCGGTTCTGGGGAGCAGTTCTTC.

The chain links TRBV5-1 to TRBJ2-5, with no clear D. The CDR3 loop spans 14 amino acids. CDR1 and CDR2 (germline): SGHRS, YFSETQ. Trimming removed 1 base from V and 5 bases from J, with 12 bases in between. The CDR3 loop reads CASSLIGQRETQYF. The CDR3 region has the DNA TGCGCCAGCAGCTTGATAGGGCAGAGGGAGACCCAGTACTTC.

The count of this clone is one. This chain links TRBV10-3 with TRBJ2-3; 7 nucleotides agree with TRBD1. The CDR3 runs 13 residues. V dropped 7 bases and J dropped 11; count of bases not matched to a gene: 12. The germline CDR1 and CDR2 sequences are ENHRY and SYGVKD. CDR3 nucleotide sequence: TGTGCCATCAATCACAGGGGTGAGAGGGTGCAGTATTTT. It is translated as CAINHRGERVQYF.

The V and J genes are TRBV5-4 and TRBJ2-3; D remains ambiguous. V was trimmed by 2 bases and J by 1 base, leaving 8 bases between them. The CDR3 extends over 14 amino acids. The V gene's germline CDR1 is SGHNT and CDR2 YYREEE (reference sequence). CDR3 coding DNA: TGTGCCAGCAGCTTTAAGGGCGGCACAGATACGCAGTATTTT. Encoded protein: CASSFKGGTDTQYF.

This chain joins TRBV25-1 and TRBJ1-1, with TRBD1 matching over 7 bases. Trimming took 2 bases from V and 2 from J; bases not matched to a gene: 14. CDR1 MGHDK and CDR2 SYGVNS come from the germline V gene. This CDR3 comprises 18 residues. This CDR3 reads CASSEAPWVAGGNTEAFF. The CDR3 nucleotides read TGTGCCAGCAGTGAAGCCCCTTGGGTCGCAGGGGGTAACACTGAAGCTTTCTTT.